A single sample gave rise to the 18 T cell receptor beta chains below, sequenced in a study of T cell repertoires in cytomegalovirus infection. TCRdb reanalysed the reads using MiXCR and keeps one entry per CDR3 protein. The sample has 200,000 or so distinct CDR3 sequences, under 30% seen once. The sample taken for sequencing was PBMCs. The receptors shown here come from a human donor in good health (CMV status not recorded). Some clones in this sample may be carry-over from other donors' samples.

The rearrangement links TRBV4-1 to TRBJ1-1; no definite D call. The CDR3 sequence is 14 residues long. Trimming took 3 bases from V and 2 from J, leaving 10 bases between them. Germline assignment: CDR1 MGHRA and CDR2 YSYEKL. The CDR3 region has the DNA TGCGCCAGCAGCCATAGGAGGCATAACACTGAAGCTTTCTTT. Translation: CASSHRRHNTEAFF.

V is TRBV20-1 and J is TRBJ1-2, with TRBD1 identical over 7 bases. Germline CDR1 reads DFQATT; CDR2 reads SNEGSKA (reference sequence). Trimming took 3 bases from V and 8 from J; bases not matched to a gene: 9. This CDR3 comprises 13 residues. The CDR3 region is CSASDTRGHGYTF. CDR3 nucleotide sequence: TGCAGTGCTAGTGACACGAGGGGGCACGGCTACACCTTC.

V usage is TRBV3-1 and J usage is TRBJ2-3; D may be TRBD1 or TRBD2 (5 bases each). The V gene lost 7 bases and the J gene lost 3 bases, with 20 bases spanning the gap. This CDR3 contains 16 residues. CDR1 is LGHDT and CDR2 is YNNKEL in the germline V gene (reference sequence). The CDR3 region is CASTAVEGIGTDTQYF. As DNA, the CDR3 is TGTGCCAGCACCGCCGTCGAGGGGATAGGAACAGATACGCAGTATTTT.

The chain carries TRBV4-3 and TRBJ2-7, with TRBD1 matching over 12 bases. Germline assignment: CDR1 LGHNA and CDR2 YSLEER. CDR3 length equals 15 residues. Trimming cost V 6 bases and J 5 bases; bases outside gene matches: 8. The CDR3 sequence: CASSSQGQGADEQYF. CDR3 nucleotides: TGCGCCAGCAGTTCCCAGGGACAGGGGGCGGACGAGCAGTACTTC.

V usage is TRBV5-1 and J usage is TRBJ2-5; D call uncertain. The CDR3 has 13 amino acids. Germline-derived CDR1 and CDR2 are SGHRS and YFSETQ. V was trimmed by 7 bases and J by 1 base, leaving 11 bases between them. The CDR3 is CASRQPGQETQYF. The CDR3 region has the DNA TGCGCCAGCCGTCAGCCAGGCCAAGAGACCCAGTACTTC.

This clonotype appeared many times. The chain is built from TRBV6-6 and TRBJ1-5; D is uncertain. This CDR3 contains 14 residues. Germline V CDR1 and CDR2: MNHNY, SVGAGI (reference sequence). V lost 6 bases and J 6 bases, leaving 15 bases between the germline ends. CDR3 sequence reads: CASSGGGRSQPQHF. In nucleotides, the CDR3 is TGTGCCAGCAGCGGCGGCGGCCGATCTCAGCCCCAGCATTTT.

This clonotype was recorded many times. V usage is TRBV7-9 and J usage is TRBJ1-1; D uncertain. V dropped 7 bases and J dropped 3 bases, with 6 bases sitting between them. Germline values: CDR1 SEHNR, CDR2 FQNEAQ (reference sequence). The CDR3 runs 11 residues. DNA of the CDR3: TGTGCCAGCACCCTATACACTGAAGCTTTCTTT. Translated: CASTLYTEAFF.

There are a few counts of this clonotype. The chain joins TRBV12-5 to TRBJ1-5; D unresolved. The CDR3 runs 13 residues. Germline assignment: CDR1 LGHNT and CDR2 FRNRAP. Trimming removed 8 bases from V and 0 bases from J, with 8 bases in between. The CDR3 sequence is CASQVNSNQPQHF. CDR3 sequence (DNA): TGTGCTAGTCAGGTTAATAGCAATCAGCCCCAGCATTTT. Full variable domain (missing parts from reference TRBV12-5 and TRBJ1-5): DARVTQTPRHKVTEMGQEVTMRCQPILGHNTVFWYRQTMMQGLELLAYFRNRAPLDDSGMPKDRFSAEMPDATLATLKIQPSEPRDSAVYFCASQVNSNQPQHFGDGTRLSIL.

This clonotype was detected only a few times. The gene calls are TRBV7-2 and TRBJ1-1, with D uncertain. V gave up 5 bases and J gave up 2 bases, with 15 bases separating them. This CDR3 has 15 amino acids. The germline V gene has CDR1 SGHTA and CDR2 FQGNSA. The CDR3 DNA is TGTGCCAGCAGCCTGACGGAGCGGGTCAACACTGAAGCTTTCTTT. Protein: CASSLTERVNTEAFF.

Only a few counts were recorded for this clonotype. CDR3 residues: CASSPNLEGGEQFF. DNA for the CDR3: TGTGCCAGCAGCCCAAACTTGGAGGGTGGGGAGCAGTTCTTC. V and J are TRBV7-3 and TRBJ2-1, with D possibly being TRBD2 (6 bases). V lost 5 bases and J lost 10, with 18 bases in between. The germline V gene has CDR1 SGHTA and CDR2 FQGTGA. The CDR3 consists of 14 residues.

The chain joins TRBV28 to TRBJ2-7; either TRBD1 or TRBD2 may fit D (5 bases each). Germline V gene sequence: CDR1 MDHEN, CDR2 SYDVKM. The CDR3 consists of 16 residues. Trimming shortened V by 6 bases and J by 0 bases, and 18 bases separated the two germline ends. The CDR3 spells CASRPGRRPLSYEQYF. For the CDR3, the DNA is TGTGCCAGCAGACCGGGACGCCGCCCACTCTCCTACGAGCAGTACTTC.

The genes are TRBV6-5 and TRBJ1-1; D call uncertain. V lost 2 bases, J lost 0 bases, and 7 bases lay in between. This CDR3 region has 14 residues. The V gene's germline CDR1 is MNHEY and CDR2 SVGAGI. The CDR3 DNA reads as TGTGCCAGCAGTTACACGGCCCTGAACACTGAAGCTTTCTTT. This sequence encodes CASSYTALNTEAFF.

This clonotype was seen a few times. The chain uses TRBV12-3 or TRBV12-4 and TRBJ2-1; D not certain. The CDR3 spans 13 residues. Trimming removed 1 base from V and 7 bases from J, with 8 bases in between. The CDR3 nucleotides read TGTGCCAGCAGTTTAGATTTGCTGAATGAGCAGTTCTTC. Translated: CASSLDLLNEQFF.

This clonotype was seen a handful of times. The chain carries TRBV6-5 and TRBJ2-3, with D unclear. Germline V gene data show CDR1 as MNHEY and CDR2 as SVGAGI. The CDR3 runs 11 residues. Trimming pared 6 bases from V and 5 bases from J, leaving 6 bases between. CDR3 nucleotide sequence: TGTGCCAGCAGCCGTCTAGATACGCAGTATTTT. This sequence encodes CASSRLDTQYF.

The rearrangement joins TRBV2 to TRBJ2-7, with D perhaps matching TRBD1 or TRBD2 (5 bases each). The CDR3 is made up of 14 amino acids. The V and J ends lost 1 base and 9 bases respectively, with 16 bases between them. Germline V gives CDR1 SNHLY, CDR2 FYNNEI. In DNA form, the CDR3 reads TGTGCCAGCAGTGAAGACACGGGACGTCCTGGGCAGTACTTC. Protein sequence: CASSEDTGRPGQYF.

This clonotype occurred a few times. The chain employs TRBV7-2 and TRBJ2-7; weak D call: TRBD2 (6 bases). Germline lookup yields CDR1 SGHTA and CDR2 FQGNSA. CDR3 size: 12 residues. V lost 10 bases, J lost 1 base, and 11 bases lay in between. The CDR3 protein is CATGGFSYEQYF. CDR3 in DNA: TGTGCCACCGGGGGTTTTTCCTACGAGCAGTACTTC.

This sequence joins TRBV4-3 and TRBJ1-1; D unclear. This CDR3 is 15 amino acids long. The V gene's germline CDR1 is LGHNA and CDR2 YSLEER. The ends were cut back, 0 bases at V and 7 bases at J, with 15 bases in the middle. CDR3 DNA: TGCGCCAGCAGCCAAGATCTGGGGATTTTTGGTGAAGCTTTCTTT. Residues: CASSQDLGIFGEAFF.

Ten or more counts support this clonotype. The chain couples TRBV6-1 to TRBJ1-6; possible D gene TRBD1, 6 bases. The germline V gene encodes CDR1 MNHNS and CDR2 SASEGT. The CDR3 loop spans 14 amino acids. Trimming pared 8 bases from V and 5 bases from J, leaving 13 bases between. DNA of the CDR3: TGTGCCAGCTCTCCGGACAGTAATAATTCACCCCTCCACTTT. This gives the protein CASSPDSNNSPLHF.